A selection of T cell receptor beta chains follows, all from one sample in a study of blood T cells in healthy people across ages. MiXCR, run by TCRdb on the 5' RACE reads, gives a single entry per CDR3 protein. The top ten hold roughly 26% of the sample, which has roughly 860,000 distinct CDR3 sequences, about 62% seen once. Sequencing was carried out using blood. The source is a man aged 25-45 years in good health. The CDR3 runs from the conserved cysteine through the conserved F or W. D genes are given only for firm matches. For some rows the clone size is stated as once, few or many, or as a class when expanded; others skip it.

clone size: -; D gene: TRBD1; J gene: TRBJ2-7; V gene: TRBV28; CDR3 DNA: TGTGCCAGCAACCCGCCGGGACAGGGCTACGAGCAGTACTTC; CDR3 protein: CASNPPGQGYEQYF
clone size: few; D gene: -; J gene: TRBJ2-7; V gene: TRBV5-4; CDR3 DNA: TGTGCCAGCAGCCCAAATCCAGCGACCTACGAGCAGTACTTC; CDR3 protein: CASSPNPATYEQYF
clone size: -; D gene: TRBD2; J gene: TRBJ2-3; V gene: TRBV12-3/TRBV12-4; CDR3 DNA: TGTGCCAGCAGTTCTCGCGGGGGGTCAGATACGCAGTATTTT; CDR3 protein: CASSSRGGSDTQYF
clone size: -; D gene: -; J gene: TRBJ1-4; V gene: TRBV20-1; CDR3 DNA: TGCAGTGCTAGAGATCCCAGGTCCGTTGCAACTAATGAAAAACTGTTTTTT; CDR3 protein: CSARDPRSVATNEKLFF
clone size: -; D gene: TRBD1; J gene: TRBJ2-7; V gene: TRBV20-1; CDR3 DNA: TGCAGTGCCTCGGGACAGGGGGCGACTCTAAGGGTCTACGAGCAGTACTTC; CDR3 protein: CSASGQGATLRVYEQYF
clone size: -; D gene: -; J gene: TRBJ1-6; V gene: TRBV7-2; CDR3 DNA: TGTGCCAGCAACCGTGACGGAACGATTTCACCCCTCCACTTT; CDR3 protein: CASNRDGTISPLHF
clone size: -; D gene: TRBD2; J gene: TRBJ2-5; V gene: TRBV2; CDR3 DNA: TGTGCCAGCAGTCGCCGACTAGCGGGGGTCAGCCGGTTGGGAGAGACCCAGTACTTC; CDR3 protein: CASSRRLAGVSRLGETQYF
clone size: -; D gene: -; J gene: TRBJ2-7; V gene: TRBV29-1; CDR3 DNA: TGCAGCGGCTGGGGGTCATCGATGGGGGTCTACGAGCAGTACTTC; CDR3 protein: CSGWGSSMGVYEQYF
clone size: -; D gene: -; J gene: TRBJ2-3; V gene: TRBV6-2/TRBV6-3; CDR3 DNA: TGTGCCAGCAGTTATATCCCAGATACGCAGTATTTT; CDR3 protein: CASSYIPDTQYF
clone size: few; D gene: -; J gene: TRBJ1-4; V gene: TRBV20-1; CDR3 DNA: TGCAGTGCTGGACCCGGGACTAAACTGTTTTTT; CDR3 protein: CSAGPGTKLFF
clone size: -; D gene: -; J gene: TRBJ2-4; V gene: TRBV3-1; CDR3 DNA: TGTGCCAGCAGCCAAGATTTTCCCATAGGGGGGGGCAGCAAAAACATTCAGTACTTC; CDR3 protein: CASSQDFPIGGGSKNIQYF
clone size: once; D gene: TRBD2; J gene: TRBJ2-1; V gene: TRBV24-1; CDR3 DNA: TGTGCCACCAGTGATCTTAGCGGGGGGTCCTACAATGAGCAGTTCTTC; CDR3 protein: CATSDLSGGSYNEQFF
clone size: -; D gene: TRBD1; J gene: TRBJ1-1; V gene: TRBV20-1; CDR3 DNA: TGCAGTGCAAGACAGGGGTGGAGCACTGAAGCTTTCTTT; CDR3 protein: CSARQGWSTEAFF
clone size: -; D gene: -; J gene: TRBJ1-5; V gene: TRBV28; CDR3 DNA: TGTGCCAGCAGTTTACGGTCAGGCTGGCAGCCCCAGCATTTT; CDR3 protein: CASSLRSGWQPQHF
clone size: -; D gene: -; J gene: TRBJ2-5; V gene: TRBV6-2/TRBV6-3; CDR3 DNA: TGTGCCAGCAGACGTTTGGCGGGCCAAGAGACCCAGTACTTC; CDR3 protein: CASRRLAGQETQYF
clone size: few; D gene: TRBD1; J gene: TRBJ1-2; V gene: TRBV29-1; CDR3 DNA: TGCAGCGCCCAAGGAGACAGGGGAAATGGCTACACCTTC; CDR3 protein: CSAQGDRGNGYTF
clone size: -; D gene: TRBD1; J gene: TRBJ2-7; V gene: TRBV7-6; CDR3 DNA: TGTGCCAGCAGCTCACCCGGCGGGACAGGTAACGAGCAGTACTTC; CDR3 protein: CASSSPGGTGNEQYF
clone size: -; D gene: -; J gene: TRBJ2-7; V gene: TRBV4-2; CDR3 DNA: TGTGCCAGCAGCCAAGAGTGGGGGTCTCTCGAGCAGTACTTC; CDR3 protein: CASSQEWGSLEQYF
clone size: -; D gene: -; J gene: TRBJ2-7; V gene: TRBV7-2; CDR3 DNA: TGTGCCAGCAGCCCCGGGGTGGGGTCATCCTACGAGCAGTACTTC; CDR3 protein: CASSPGVGSSYEQYF
clone size: few; D gene: -; J gene: TRBJ2-1; V gene: TRBV5-1; CDR3 DNA: TGCGCCAGCAGCTTGGAGGGCTTCCCCTACAATGAGCAGTTCTTC; CDR3 protein: CASSLEGFPYNEQFF
clone size: -; D gene: TRBD1; J gene: TRBJ2-2; V gene: TRBV7-9; CDR3 DNA: TGTGCCAGCAGCAATGGACAGGGGTTCGATACCGGGGAGCTGTTTTTT; CDR3 protein: CASSNGQGFDTGELFF
clone size: -; D gene: -; J gene: TRBJ1-2; V gene: TRBV2; CDR3 DNA: TGTGCCAGCATGCAAGAAAAATCAGCTAACTATGGCTACACCTTC; CDR3 protein: CASMQEKSANYGYTF
clone size: -; D gene: -; J gene: TRBJ1-2; V gene: TRBV7-3; CDR3 DNA: TGTGCCAGCAGCCTCCAGGCGGGGGGCAGTAACTATGGCTACACCTTC; CDR3 protein: CASSLQAGGSNYGYTF
clone size: -; D gene: TRBD1; J gene: TRBJ2-7; V gene: TRBV29-1; CDR3 DNA: TGCAGCGGTGGGACAGGGTTCTACGAGCAGTACTTC; CDR3 protein: CSGGTGFYEQYF
clone size: few; D gene: -; J gene: TRBJ2-3; V gene: TRBV4-1; CDR3 DNA: TGCGCCAGCAGCCACATCAATATCCTAAGCACAGATACGCAGTATTTT; CDR3 protein: CASSHINILSTDTQYF
clone size: few; D gene: -; J gene: TRBJ2-3; V gene: TRBV5-6; CDR3 DNA: TGTGCCAGCAGCTTTGGTCTAAGTCAGTATTTT; CDR3 protein: CASSFGLSQYF
clone size: -; D gene: -; J gene: TRBJ2-5; V gene: TRBV2; CDR3 DNA: TGTGCCAGCAAATGGGAGGTCCTAGAGACCCAGTACTTC; CDR3 protein: CASKWEVLETQYF
clone size: few; D gene: -; J gene: TRBJ2-3; V gene: TRBV20-1; CDR3 DNA: TGCAGTGCCACGACACGTTCGGGGGTAGAAGATACGCAGTATTTT; CDR3 protein: CSATTRSGVEDTQYF
clone size: once; D gene: -; J gene: TRBJ1-2; V gene: TRBV9; CDR3 DNA: TGTGCCAGCAGCCCCACGGGCCCCTCATTCTATGGCTACACCTTC; CDR3 protein: CASSPTGPSFYGYTF
clone size: few; D gene: -; J gene: TRBJ1-2; V gene: TRBV14; CDR3 DNA: TGTGCCAGCAGCCAAGACAGGGGCGAGTTCTATGGCTACACCTTC; CDR3 protein: CASSQDRGEFYGYTF
clone size: few; D gene: TRBD1; J gene: TRBJ2-7; V gene: TRBV6-2/TRBV6-3; CDR3 DNA: TGTGCCAGCAGGGACAGGGGGGACTACGAGCAGTACTTC; CDR3 protein: CASRDRGDYEQYF
clone size: -; D gene: -; J gene: TRBJ2-2; V gene: TRBV20-1; CDR3 DNA: TGCAGTGCTAGTAGCGGCAGGTTGGCCGGCGGGGAGCTGTTTTTT; CDR3 protein: CSASSGRLAGGELFF
clone size: -; D gene: -; J gene: TRBJ2-1; V gene: TRBV29-1; CDR3 DNA: TGCAGCGTTGAACAGGGACATGAGCAGTTCTTC; CDR3 protein: CSVEQGHEQFF
clone size: -; D gene: -; J gene: TRBJ1-4; V gene: TRBV2; CDR3 DNA: TGTGCCAGTCTCTCGGGACCCCCTGAAAAACTGTTTTTT; CDR3 protein: CASLSGPPEKLFF
clone size: few; D gene: TRBD2; J gene: TRBJ2-4; V gene: TRBV6-5; CDR3 DNA: TGTGCCAGCAGTTACGGCGGGGGTCAAAACATTCAGTACTTC; CDR3 protein: CASSYGGGQNIQYF
clone size: -; D gene: -; J gene: TRBJ2-1; V gene: TRBV7-2; CDR3 DNA: TGTGCCAGCAGCTTAGTACTTCTGGGCAATGAGCAGTTCTTC; CDR3 protein: CASSLVLLGNEQFF
clone size: -; D gene: -; J gene: TRBJ2-7; V gene: TRBV12-3/TRBV12-4; CDR3 DNA: TGTGCCAGCAGGCGAACAGGGTGTGAGCAGTACTTC; CDR3 protein: CASRRTGCEQYF
clone size: -; D gene: -; J gene: TRBJ2-5; V gene: TRBV20-1; CDR3 DNA: TGCAGTGCTAGAGATAGCAGGGGTCGGGAGACCCAGTACTTC; CDR3 protein: CSARDSRGRETQYF
clone size: -; D gene: -; J gene: TRBJ1-4; V gene: TRBV9; CDR3 DNA: TGTGCCAGCAGCGTAGATGGGACCCCCTACGAAAAACTGTTTTTT; CDR3 protein: CASSVDGTPYEKLFF
clone size: -; D gene: -; J gene: TRBJ2-7; V gene: TRBV6-2/TRBV6-3; CDR3 DNA: TGTGCCAGCATTTCGTCACGGACACGGGGTTCCTACGAGCAGTACTTC; CDR3 protein: CASISSRTRGSYEQYF
clone size: -; D gene: -; J gene: TRBJ2-1; V gene: TRBV29-1; CDR3 DNA: TGCAGCGTTGGGCGGAGAGAAGGGCTGAATGAGCAGTTCTTC; CDR3 protein: CSVGRREGLNEQFF
clone size: -; D gene: TRBD1; J gene: TRBJ1-2; V gene: TRBV5-1; CDR3 DNA: TGCGCCGGCAGCTGGGGGACAGATGGCTACACCTTC; CDR3 protein: CAGSWGTDGYTF